Shown below are 8 T cell receptor beta chains from a single sample sequenced in a study of blood T cell repertoires in COVID-19. TCRdb's copy holds only in-frame clones and misses some; the assay was immunoSEQ multiplex PCR. The table records approximately 100,000 clones, roughly 92% of them present only once. The specimen was peripheral blood. These receptors were taken from a man between 60 and 75 years old with acute or convalescent COVID-19.

The chain has TRBV6-4 and TRBJ1-1; D call uncertain. Germline V CDR1 and CDR2: MRHNA, SNTAGT. CDR3 length: 14 residues. The V end was cut by 7 bases, the J end by 0 bases, with 12 bases between. CDR3 DNA sequence: TGTGCCAGCATTTGGGAGAATATGAACACTGAAGCTTTCTTT. Its translation is CASIWENMNTEAFF.

This chain links TRBV6-5 with TRBJ1-2, with 8 bases aligning to TRBD1. Germline V CDR1 and CDR2: MNHEY, SVGAGI. With 4 bases clipped from V and 6 bases from J, the junction kept 4 bases outside the gene matches. There are 13 residues in the CDR3. The CDR3 DNA is TGTGCCAGCAGTTTGACAGGGGAGGATGGCTACACCTTC. Amino acid sequence: CASSLTGEDGYTF.

V and J are TRBV14 and TRBJ2-7, with 7 nucleotides matching TRBD1. The V gene end was trimmed by 3 bases and the J gene end by 4 bases; junction bases not matched to a gene: 3. The CDR3 runs 13 residues. The germline V gene has CDR1 SGHDN and CDR2 FVKESK. Here the CDR3 DNA reads TGTGCCAGCAGCCAGACAGGGCGTTACGAGCAGTACGTC. Residues: CASSQTGRYEQYV.

The chain carries TRBV2 and TRBJ1-4; D not resolved. V lost 4 bases to trimming and J lost 2 bases, with 14 bases between them. This CDR3 spans 16 amino acids. Per the germline V gene, CDR1 is SNHLY and CDR2 is FYNNEI. The CDR3: CASSVTRGITNEKLFF. CDR3 nucleotide sequence: TGTGCCAGCAGTGTTACAAGAGGGATTACTAATGAAAAACTGTTTTTT.

The chain's CDR3 is CASSLPPRLAGPAGELFF. In DNA, the CDR3 is TGTGCCAGCAGCTTACCCCCTCGACTAGCGGGTCCTGCCGGGGAGCTGTTTTTT. V usage is TRBV7-9 and J usage is TRBJ2-2; TRBD2 aligns across 10 bases. The germline V gene encodes CDR1 SEHNR and CDR2 FQNEAQ (reference sequence). The CDR3 covers 18 residues. V shed 2 bases and J 6 bases; nucleotides not matched to a gene: 12. Full variable domain (missing parts from reference TRBV7-9 and TRBJ2-2): DTGVSQNPRHKITKRGQNVTFRCDPISEHNRLYWYRQTLGQGPEFLTYFQNEAQLEKSRLLSDRFSAERPKGSFSTLEIQRTEQGDSAMYLCASSLPPRLAGPAGELFFGEGSRLTVL.

This chain uses TRBV2 with TRBJ1-5, with D unclear. V was trimmed by 4 bases and J by 2 bases, leaving 6 bases between them. The CDR3 totals 13 residues. Germline V lookup: CDR1 SNHLY, CDR2 FYNNEI. CDR3 nucleotide sequence: TGTGCCAGCAGTGGTCTACGCAATCAGCCCCAGCATTTT. Translating it yields CASSGLRNQPQHF.

The chain links TRBV14 to TRBJ2-3; 7 bases are a match to TRBD2. The CDR3 spans 18 residues. V was clipped by 0 bases and J by 3 bases; unmatched bases: 12. Germline V gene sequence: CDR1 SGHDN, CDR2 FVKESK. In DNA, the CDR3 is TGTGCCAGCAGCCAAGACGCTGGGGCGGGAGCTACGACAGATACGCAGTATTTT. As protein: CASSQDAGAGATTDTQYF.

This rearrangement joins TRBV2 to TRBJ2-1; 9 bases fit TRBD1. Trimming took 6 bases from V and 5 from J; bases not matched to a gene: 5. The CDR3 totals 14 residues. Germline V gene data show CDR1 as SNHLY and CDR2 as FYNNEI. This CDR3 is CASRWTGDNNEQFF. The CDR3 nucleotides are TGTGCCAGCAGATGGACAGGGGATAACAATGAGCAGTTCTTC.